This section outlines one T cell receptor (beta chain) sequence together with its context. Germline CDR1 reads MNHEY; CDR2 reads SMNVEV (reference sequence). The CDR3 runs to 16 residues. The J segment lost 3 bases and the V segment lost 5 bases, leaving 7 bases of the junction unmatched. The data originate from a study of blood T cell repertoires in COVID-19. About the research overall: Italy, Spain and the United States were the sources of the convalescent and acute COVID-19 samples. In each case, the material was cDNA or gDNA derived from T cells, B-cell-depleted T cells, or PBMCs.

In the study's own analysis: For nucleated cells, counts were estimated from reference gene primer amplification. Here immunoSEQ multiplex PCR was the method, and the copy in TCRdb shows in-frame clones only, minus some. V, J and clone size are taken as reported in that table, and D and trimming were inferred from the DNA itself. The sample has some 180,000 clones, roughly 90% seen once. Sequencing used peripheral blood. This sequence originates from a middle-aged man with acute or convalescent COVID-19. The J gene is TRBJ2-4, the V gene TRBV27; 10 bases fit TRBD1. The CDR3 region has the DNA TGTGCCAGCAGTCCCCGGGGACAGGGGAGCAAAAACATTCAGTACTTC. Translating gives CASSPRGQGSKNIQYF.